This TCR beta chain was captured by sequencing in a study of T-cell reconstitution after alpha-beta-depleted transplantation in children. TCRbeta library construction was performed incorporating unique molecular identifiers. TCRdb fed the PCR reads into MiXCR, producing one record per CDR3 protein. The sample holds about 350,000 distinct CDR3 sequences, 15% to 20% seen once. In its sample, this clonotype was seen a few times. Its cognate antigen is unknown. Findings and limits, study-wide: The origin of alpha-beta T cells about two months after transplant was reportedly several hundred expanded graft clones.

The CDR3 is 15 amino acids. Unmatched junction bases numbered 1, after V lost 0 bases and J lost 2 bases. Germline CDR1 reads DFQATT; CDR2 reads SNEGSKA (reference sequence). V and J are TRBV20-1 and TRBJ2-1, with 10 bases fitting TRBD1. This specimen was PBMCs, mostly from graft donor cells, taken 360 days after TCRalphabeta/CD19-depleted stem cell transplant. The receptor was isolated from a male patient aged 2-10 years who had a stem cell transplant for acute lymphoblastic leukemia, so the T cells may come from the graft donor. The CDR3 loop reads CSARDGQGAYNEQFF. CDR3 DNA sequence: TGCAGTGCTAGAGATGGACAGGGGGCCTACAATGAGCAGTTCTTC.